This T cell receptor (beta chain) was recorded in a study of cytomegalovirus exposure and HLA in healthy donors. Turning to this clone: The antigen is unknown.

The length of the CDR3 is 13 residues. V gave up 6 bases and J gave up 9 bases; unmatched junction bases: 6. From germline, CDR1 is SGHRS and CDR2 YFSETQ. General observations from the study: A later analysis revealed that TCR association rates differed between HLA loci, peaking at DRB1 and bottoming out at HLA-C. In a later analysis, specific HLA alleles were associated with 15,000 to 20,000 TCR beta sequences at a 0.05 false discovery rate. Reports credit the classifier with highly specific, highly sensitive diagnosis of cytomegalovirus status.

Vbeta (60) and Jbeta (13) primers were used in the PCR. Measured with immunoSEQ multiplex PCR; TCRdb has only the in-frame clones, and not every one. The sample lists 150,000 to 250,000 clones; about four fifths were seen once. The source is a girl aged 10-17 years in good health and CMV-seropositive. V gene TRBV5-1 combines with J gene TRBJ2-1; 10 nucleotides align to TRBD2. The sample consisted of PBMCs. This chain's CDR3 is CASKGSGGPEQFF. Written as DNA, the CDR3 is TGCGCCAGCAAGGGTAGCGGGGGGCCTGAGCAGTTCTTC.